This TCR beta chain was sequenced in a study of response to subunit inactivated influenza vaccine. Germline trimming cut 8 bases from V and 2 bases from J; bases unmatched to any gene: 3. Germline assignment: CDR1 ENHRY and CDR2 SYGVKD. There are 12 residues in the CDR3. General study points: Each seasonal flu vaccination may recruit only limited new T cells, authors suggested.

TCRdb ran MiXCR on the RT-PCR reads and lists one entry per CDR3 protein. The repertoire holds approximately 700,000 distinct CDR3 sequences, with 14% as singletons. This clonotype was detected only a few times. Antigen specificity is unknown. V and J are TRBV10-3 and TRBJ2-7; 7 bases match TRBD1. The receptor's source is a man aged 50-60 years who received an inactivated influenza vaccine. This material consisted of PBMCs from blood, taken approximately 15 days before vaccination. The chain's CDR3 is CAIGGQTYEQYF. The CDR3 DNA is TGTGCCATCGGGGGACAGACCTACGAGCAGTACTTC.